The present T cell receptor beta chain was sequenced within a study of blood T cell repertoires in COVID-19. Across the whole study: Collection of acute and convalescent COVID-19 samples took place in the United States, Italy and Spain.

In the authors' workflow: Estimation of nucleated cell counts relied on the amplification of reference gene primers. Profiled with immunoSEQ multiplex PCR; TCRdb holds only in-frame clones, not every one. D and trimming were read from the DNA, whereas the V and J calls and clone size are those reported in that table. The sample has about 140,000 clones, 70% to 90% seen once. The sequence was obtained from a man aged 45-60 years with acute or convalescent COVID-19. Source material: peripheral blood.

The CDR3 coding sequence is TGTGCCACCAGTGGACCCGGGACAGGCTTTCACGGGGAGCTGTTTTTT. It yields the protein CATSGPGTGFHGELFF. The chain couples TRBV24-1 to TRBJ2-2; 8 bases agree with TRBD1. CDR1 and CDR2 from the germline V gene are KGHDR and SFDVKD. The CDR3 spans 16 residues. V shed 5 bases, J shed 7 bases, and the junction held 11 bases outside the gene matches.